This T cell receptor beta chain appears in the sequencing data of a study of blood T cell repertoires in COVID-19. Generated by immunoSEQ multiplex PCR, the TCRdb table keeps only in-frame clones and is missing some. The sample yields tens of thousands of clones, roughly 87% seen once. There are 15 residues in the CDR3. CDR1 is LGHDT and CDR2 is YNNKEL in the germline V gene (reference sequence). After removal of 5 bases from V and 5 bases from J, the junction contained 8 bases not matched to a gene. The receptor's source is a man aged 60 to 75 with active COVID-19. The sequencing sample was made of peripheral blood. The chain uses TRBV3-1 (or the pseudogene TRBV3-2) and TRBJ1-4, with 7 bases fitting TRBD1. The CDR3 DNA reads TGTGCCAGCAGCTTGGGGACAGCGAAAAATGAAAAACTGTTTTTT. Translating it yields CASSLGTAKNEKLFF.